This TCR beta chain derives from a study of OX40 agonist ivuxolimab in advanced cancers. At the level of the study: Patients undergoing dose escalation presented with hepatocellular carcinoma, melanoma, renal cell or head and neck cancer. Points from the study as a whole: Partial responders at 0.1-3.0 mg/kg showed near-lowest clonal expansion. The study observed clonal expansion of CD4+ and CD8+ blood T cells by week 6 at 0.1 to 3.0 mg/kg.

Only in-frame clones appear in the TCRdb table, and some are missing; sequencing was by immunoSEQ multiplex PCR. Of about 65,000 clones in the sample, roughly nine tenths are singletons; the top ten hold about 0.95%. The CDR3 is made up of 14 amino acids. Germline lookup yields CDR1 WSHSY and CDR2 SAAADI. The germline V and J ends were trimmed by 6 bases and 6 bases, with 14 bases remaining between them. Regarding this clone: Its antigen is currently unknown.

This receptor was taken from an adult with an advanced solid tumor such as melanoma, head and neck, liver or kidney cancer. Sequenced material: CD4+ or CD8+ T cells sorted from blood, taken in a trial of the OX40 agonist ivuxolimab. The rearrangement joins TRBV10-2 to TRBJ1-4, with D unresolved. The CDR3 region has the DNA TGCGCCAGCAGGGATCAGGTCACCGATGAAAAACTGTTTTTT. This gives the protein CASRDQVTDEKLFF.